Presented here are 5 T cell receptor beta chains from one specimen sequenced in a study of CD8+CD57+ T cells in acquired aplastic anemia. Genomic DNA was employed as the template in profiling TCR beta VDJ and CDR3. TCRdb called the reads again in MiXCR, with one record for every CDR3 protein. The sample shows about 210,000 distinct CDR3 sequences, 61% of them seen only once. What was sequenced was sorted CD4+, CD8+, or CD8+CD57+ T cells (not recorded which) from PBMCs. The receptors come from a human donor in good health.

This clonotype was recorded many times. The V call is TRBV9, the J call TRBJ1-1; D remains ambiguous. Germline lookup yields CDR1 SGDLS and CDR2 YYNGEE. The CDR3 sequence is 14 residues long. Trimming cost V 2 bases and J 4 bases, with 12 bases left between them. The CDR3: CASSVGFGRTEAFF. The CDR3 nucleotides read TGTGCCAGCAGCGTTGGGTTTGGACGCACTGAAGCTTTCTTT.

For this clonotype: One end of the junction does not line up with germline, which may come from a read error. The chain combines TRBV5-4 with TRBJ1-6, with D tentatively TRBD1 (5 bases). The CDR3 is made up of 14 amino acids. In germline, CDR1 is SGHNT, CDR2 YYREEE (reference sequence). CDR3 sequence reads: CASSRGEASSPLYF. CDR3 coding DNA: TGTGCCAGCAGTAGAGGGGAGGCAAGTTCACCCCTCTACTTT.

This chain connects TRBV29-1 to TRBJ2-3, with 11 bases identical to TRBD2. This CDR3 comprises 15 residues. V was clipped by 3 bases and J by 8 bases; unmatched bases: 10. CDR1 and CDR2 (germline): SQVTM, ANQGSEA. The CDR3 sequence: CSVDASGGLPGTQYF. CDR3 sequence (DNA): TGCAGCGTTGATGCTAGCGGGGGGCTCCCCGGTACGCAGTATTTT.

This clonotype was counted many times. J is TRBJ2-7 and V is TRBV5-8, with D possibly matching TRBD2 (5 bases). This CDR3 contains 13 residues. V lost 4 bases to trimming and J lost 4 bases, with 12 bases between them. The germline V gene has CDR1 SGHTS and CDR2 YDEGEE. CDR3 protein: CASSTLGVYEQYF. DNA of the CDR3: TGTGCCAGCAGCACACTCGGGGTATACGAGCAGTACTTC. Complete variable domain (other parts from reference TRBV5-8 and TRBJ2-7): EAGVTQSPTHLIKTRGQQATLRCSPISGHTSVYWYQQALGLGLQFLLWYDEGEERNRGNFPPRFSGRQFPNYSSELNVNALELEDSALYLCASSTLGVYEQYFGPGTRLTVT.

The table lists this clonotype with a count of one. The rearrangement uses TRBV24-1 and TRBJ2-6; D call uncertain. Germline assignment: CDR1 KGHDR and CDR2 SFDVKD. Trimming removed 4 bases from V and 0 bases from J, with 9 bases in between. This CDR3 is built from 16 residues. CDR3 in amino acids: CATSEGRSSGANVLTF. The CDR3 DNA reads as TGTGCCACCAGTGAGGGCAGGAGCTCTGGGGCCAACGTCCTGACTTTC.